This T cell receptor beta chain was recorded in a study of blood T cell repertoires in COVID-19 (TCRdb year 2020). Broadly, across the study: The collaborator samples originated in the United States, Italy and Spain and spanned the acute and convalescent phases of COVID-19. Sample metadata almost always included a de-identified subject ID, COVID-19 status, age in years and sex. The prospective study material was composed of cDNA or gDNA derived from T cells, B-cell-depleted T cells, or PBMCs. The repertoires were made available in a free public database intended to serve as a resource for research on the immune response to SARS-CoV-2. Subjects who had been exposed to COVID-19, were actively infected with it, or had recovered from it provided the deeply sampled blood TCRbeta repertoires that made up the dataset. Where available, HLA class I and class II types were taken from metadata supplied by the sample provider and were not determined by assay-based typing. Samples were obtained from the ongoing ImmuneRACE study (first 160 participants) and from about 1,300 subjects provided by 6 global collaborators. The paper as a whole reports these results and caveats: How much clinical and demographic metadata was included differed by source and by participant, and the metadata was provided uncurated.

Spanning cysteine to phenylalanine, the CDR3 consists of 15 amino acids. The only DNA kept is the CDR3, 45 bases in frame from the first base. Cut back by 4 bases and 1 base, the V and J ends lie 17 bases apart. Per the germline V gene (reference sequence), GTSNPN is the CDR1 and SVGIG is the CDR2. Note on this clone: Its antigen remains unidentified. No quality values exist for individual bases; no much larger clone is one base distant.

Collaborating institutions collected whole blood in K2EDTA tubes following their own protocols. For TCRbeta analysis, collaborator samples were shipped as frozen whole blood, as isolated PBMCs, or as DNA extracted from either sample type. TCRbeta CDR3 regions were amplified from genomic DNA using the immunoSEQ Assay, a bias-controlled multiplex PCR. Under the source paper's analysis protocol: The number of nucleated cells in each sample was estimated from the amplification of reference gene primers within the assay. Sequence reads were collapsed and filtered to measure the absolute abundance of every unique TCRbeta CDR3 rearrangement. For each sample, productive Simpson clonality was calculated as the square root of Simpson's diversity index across productive rearrangements. Held by TCRdb, this immuneACCESS table contains in-frame sequences only and omits some clones. Under half of the omission traces to an unresolved V gene where checked; the cause of the rest is unknown. From that table come the V and J calls and clone size; the DNA was used to work out D and trimming. For this sample there are around 250,000 clones; around 83% appear just once. The biggest ten clones account for about 5.7% of the sample.

Sequencing was done on a sample of peripheral blood. Here the chain combines TRBV30 and TRBJ2-7; D gene: possibly TRBD2, on 6 matching bases. This sequence was found in a man at least 80 years old with acute or convalescent COVID-19. CDR3 loop: CAWTPRGELSYEQYF. The DNA sequence is given as TGTGCCTGGACCCCTCGCGGGGAGTTATCCTACGAGCAGTACTTC.